The T cell receptor beta chain described here comes from a study of T cell repertoires in cytomegalovirus infection. Study overall: CMV epitopes in the study were HLA-C-restricted (recently identified) and HLA-B-restricted (well studied). Matching HLA type, along with CMV infection, was indicated by public TCR beta signatures. General observations from the study: Pooled public TCR beta family frequency picked out CMV carriers with the relevant HLA.

Notes on this clonotype: As yet, its antigen is unknown.

V shed 1 base, J shed 4 bases, and the junction held 22 bases outside the gene matches. The length of the CDR3 is 21 residues. Germline assignment: CDR1 LGHNA and CDR2 YSLEER. MiXCR, applied by TCRdb to the reads, yields one record per CDR3 protein. The profile shows around 570,000 distinct CDR3 sequences, 40% of them singletons. The clonotype was recovered from a human donor in good health (CMV status not recorded). Some clones in this sample may be carry-over from other donors' samples. This material consisted of cultured PBMCs, taken from culture after CMV antigen stimulation. The rearrangement uses TRBV4-3 and TRBJ2-7; 10 nucleotides line up with TRBD2. The DNA of the CDR3 is TGCGCCAGCAGCCAAGTGTTCCCGCCGGGACTAGCGATCCGACGGGTTTACGAGCAGTACTTC. Its protein product is CASSQVFPPGLAIRRVYEQYF.